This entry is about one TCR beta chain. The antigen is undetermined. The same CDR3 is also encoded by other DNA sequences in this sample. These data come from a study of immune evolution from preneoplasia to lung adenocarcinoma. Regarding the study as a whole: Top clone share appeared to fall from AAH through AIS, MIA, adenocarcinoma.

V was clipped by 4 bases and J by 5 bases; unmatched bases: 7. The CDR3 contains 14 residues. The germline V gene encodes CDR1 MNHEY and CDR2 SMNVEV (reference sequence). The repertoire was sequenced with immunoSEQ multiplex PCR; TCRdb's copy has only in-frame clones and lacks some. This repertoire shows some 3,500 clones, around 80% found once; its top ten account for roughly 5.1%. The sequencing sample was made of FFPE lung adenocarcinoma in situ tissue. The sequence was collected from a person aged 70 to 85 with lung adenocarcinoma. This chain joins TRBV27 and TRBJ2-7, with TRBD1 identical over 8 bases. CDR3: CASSYGTGFNEQYF. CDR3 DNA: TGTGCCAGCAGTTACGGGACAGGATTTAACGAGCAGTACTTC.